The 20 T cell receptor beta chains in this list originate from one sample, sequenced in a study of beta chain features in type 1 diabetes. Study-level findings and limits: The study found moderately but significantly shorter TCRB CDR3s in all four CD4+ subsets of Type 1 diabetes patients.

Their recognized antigens are unknown. Every bit of the isolated RNA underwent reverse transcription, so sequencing read expressed TCRB transcripts. Sequenced by immunoSEQ multiplex PCR; TCRdb stores in-frame clones only, minus some. The repertoire holds around 260,000 clones, with around 24% as singletons. Sequenced sample: naive CD4+ T cells from blood. The origin of the receptors is a woman under 40 with type 1 diabetes.

The chain combines TRBV9 with TRBJ2-5, with 8 bases fitting TRBD2. CDR1 and CDR2 from the germline V gene are SGDLS and YYNGEE. This CDR3 spans 14 amino acids. J gave up 4 bases and V 4 bases, and 6 bases lay outside the gene matches. CDR3 DNA sequence: TGTGCCAGCAGCAAGCGGGAGTTAGGAGAGACCCAGTACTTC. Translating gives CASSKRELGETQYF.

This clone appeared a few times. The rearrangement joins TRBV5-1 to TRBJ2-1; TRBD1 agrees at 8 bases. This CDR3 comprises 16 residues. With 3 bases clipped from V and 1 base from J, the junction kept 6 bases outside the gene matches. Germline V CDR1 and CDR2: SGHRS, YFSETQ. The CDR3: CASSYDRGGSYNEQFF. CDR3 nucleotides: TGCGCCAGCAGCTACGACAGGGGTGGATCCTACAATGAGCAGTTCTTC.

This clone was recorded a few times. The CDR3 loop is CASSSTGTPTYEQYF. The CDR3 region has the DNA TGCGCCAGCAGCTCCACCGGGACTCCGACTTACGAGCAGTACTTC. The V call is TRBV4-1, the J call TRBJ2-7; D possibly corresponds to TRBD2 (6 bases). The CDR3 covers 15 residues. Germline loops: CDR1 MGHRA, CDR2 YSYEKL. The V and J ends lost 5 bases and 4 bases respectively, with 18 bases between them.

For this clone: This sample includes further DNA sequences coding for the same CDR3. The rearrangement joins TRBV7-9 to TRBJ2-7; the D gene is possibly TRBD2 (7 bases). The V gene lost 0 bases and the J gene lost 6 bases, with 9 bases spanning the gap. The CDR3 sequence is 13 residues long. From germline, CDR1 is SEHNR and CDR2 FQNEAQ (reference sequence). CDR3: CASSLAGGGEQYF. CDR3 DNA sequence: TGTGCCAGCAGCTTAGCAGGGGGGGGCGAGCAGTACTTC.

This clone was picked up a small number of times. The V and J genes are TRBV11-3 and TRBJ2-1; D remains unclear. V gave up 0 bases and J gave up 7 bases, with 10 bases separating them. Germline V lookup: CDR1 SGHNT, CDR2 YENEEA. CDR3 length: 14 amino acids. The CDR3 sequence is CASSLEGEENEQFF. The CDR3 DNA reads as TGTGCCAGCAGCTTAGAAGGTGAGGAGAATGAGCAGTTCTTC.

The V call is TRBV9, the J call TRBJ2-7; 14 bases map to TRBD2. Losses at the gene ends were 4 bases for V and 6 bases for J; bases not matched to a gene: 6. Germline lookup yields CDR1 SGDLS and CDR2 YYNGEE. This CDR3 region has 15 residues. This CDR3 reads CASSSGTSGSREQYF. CDR3 DNA: TGTGCCAGCAGCTCAGGGACTAGCGGGAGTCGCGAGCAGTACTTC.

In its sample, this clone was seen a few times. The rearrangement links TRBV29-1 to TRBJ2-3; a possible D gene is TRBD1 (6 bases). Trimming left V 7 bases short and J 0 bases short, with 11 bases between. The germline V gene has CDR1 SQVTM and CDR2 ANQGSEA. This CDR3 is 13 amino acids long. The CDR3 is CSDADRSTDTQYF. The CDR3 DNA reads TGCAGCGACGCGGACAGAAGCACAGATACGCAGTATTTT.

A single count supports this clone. The chain links TRBV7-8 to TRBJ1-5; possibly TRBD1 for D (5 bases). Germline CDR1 SGHVS, CDR2 FQNEAQ. The CDR3 consists of 15 residues. V lost 4 bases to trimming and J lost 4 bases, with 14 bases between them. CDR3 nucleotide sequence: TGTGCCAGCAGCTCAAAGACGGGGGGAAATCAGCCCCAGCATTTT. Translation: CASSSKTGGNQPQHF.

A few counts support this clone. V is TRBV19 and J is TRBJ2-2; D is unresolved. The germline V gene encodes CDR1 LNHDA and CDR2 SQIVND (reference sequence). With 5 bases removed from V and 2 bases from J, the gap between germline ends came to 15 bases. The CDR3 has 16 amino acids. The CDR3 protein is CASSGGEAVNTGELFF. The CDR3 DNA is TGTGCCAGTAGTGGCGGAGAAGCAGTCAACACCGGGGAGCTGTTTTTT.

V and J are TRBV30 and TRBJ1-1; D gene unclear. V dropped 1 base and J dropped 1 base, with 16 bases sitting between them. This CDR3 contains 16 residues. CDR1 is GTSNPN, CDR2 SVGIG, per germline (reference sequence). CDR3 sequence (DNA): TGTGCCTGGAGTGGAAAATTCCGGGTCAGGAACACTGAAGCTTTCTTT. It specifies CAWSGKFRVRNTEAFF.

This clone was detected a few times. The sample carries other DNA sequences with the same CDR3. The chain has TRBV9 and TRBJ2-1; D call uncertain. V was pared by 0 bases and J by 0 bases, with 4 bases between. Germline CDR1 SGDLS, CDR2 YYNGEE. The CDR3 is made up of 14 amino acids. The DNA for the CDR3 is TGTGCCAGCAGCGTAGGAGGCTCCTACAATGAGCAGTTCTTC. Translated, it gives CASSVGGSYNEQFF.

This clone was seen a handful of times. The chain has TRBV6-5 and TRBJ2-1; D call uncertain. From germline, CDR1 is MNHEY and CDR2 SVGAGI. The CDR3 contains 11 residues. V was pared by 7 bases and J by 6 bases, with 7 bases between. CDR3 coding DNA: TGTGCCAGCATTGCGTCCAATGAGCAGTTCTTC. It is translated as CASIASNEQFF.

This clone has only a few counts. This rearrangement joins TRBV29-1 to TRBJ2-7, with 7 bases fitting TRBD2. Per the germline V gene, CDR1 is SQVTM and CDR2 is ANQGSEA. The V and J ends lost 6 bases and 3 bases, in that order; junction bases with no gene match: 5. CDR3 size: 12 residues. The CDR3, as DNA: TGCAGCGTCACCCCGGGGGGCTACGAGCAGTACTTC. Protein sequence: CSVTPGGYEQYF.

The rearrangement links TRBV18 to TRBJ2-7; D might be TRBD1 (5 bases). CDR1 is KGHSH and CDR2 is LQKENI in the germline V gene. The V end lost 3 bases, the J end lost 4 bases, and 16 bases lay between the germline ends. The CDR3 has 15 residues. The CDR3 region has the DNA TGTGCCAGCTCACCTCCTGGTAGGGGTTTTTACGAGCAGTACTTC. Its protein is CASSPPGRGFYEQYF.

The gene calls are TRBV28 and TRBJ2-7; TRBD1 might be the D (5 bases). The CDR3 loop spans 14 amino acids. CDR1 and CDR2 from the germline V gene are MDHEN and SYDVKM. Trimming shortened V by 4 bases and J by 3 bases, and 13 bases separated the two germline ends. For the CDR3, the DNA is TGTGCCAGCAGTTCCATTAACAGGAGCTACGAGCAGTACTTC. Protein sequence: CASSSINRSYEQYF.

The CDR3 sequence: CASSDGTGANIQYF. DNA of the CDR3: TGTGCCAGCAGTGACGGGACAGGCGCAAACATTCAGTACTTC. The rearrangement uses TRBV2 and TRBJ2-4; 8 bases are a match to TRBD1. The CDR3 sequence is 14 residues long. Germline assignment: CDR1 SNHLY and CDR2 FYNNEI. V was pared by 3 bases and J by 6 bases, with 4 bases of the junction left unmatched.

This clone was found once. The V call is TRBV19, the J call TRBJ1-2, with D possibly TRBD1 on 6 matching bases. The V end was cut by 7 bases, the J end by 3 bases, with 9 bases between. The CDR3 contains 12 residues. Germline V lookup: CDR1 LNHDA, CDR2 SQIVND (reference sequence). The CDR3 DNA is TGTGCCAGTACCTACAGGGACTATGGCTACACCTTC. Its translation is CASTYRDYGYTF.

The J gene is TRBJ2-7, the V gene TRBV5-4; the D gene is possibly TRBD2 (6 bases). Germline V CDR1 and CDR2: SGHNT, YYREEE (reference sequence). Deletions cut 2 bases from V and 1 base from J, with 10 bases between. This CDR3 has 14 amino acids. This CDR3 reads CASSFGGWSYEQYF. The CDR3 DNA sequence: TGTGCCAGCAGCTTTGGGGGGTGGTCCTACGAGCAGTACTTC.

The gene calls are TRBV30 and TRBJ1-5; no definite D call. This CDR3 has 13 residues. In germline, CDR1 is GTSNPN, CDR2 SVGIG (reference sequence). V gave up 2 bases and J gave up 2 bases, with 7 bases separating them. The CDR3 loop is CAWSFSRNQPQHF. The CDR3 DNA reads TGTGCCTGGAGTTTTAGTCGCAATCAGCCCCAGCATTTT.

V gene TRBV30 combines with J gene TRBJ2-2; TRBD2 aligns across 9 bases. With 3 bases clipped from V and 7 bases from J, the junction kept 6 bases outside the gene matches. The CDR3 has 14 residues. The germline V gene encodes CDR1 GTSNPN and CDR2 SVGIG (reference sequence). CDR3 nucleotides: TGTGCCTGGAGGGGGACTAGCTATATCGGGGAGCTGTTTTTT. It specifies CAWRGTSYIGELFF.